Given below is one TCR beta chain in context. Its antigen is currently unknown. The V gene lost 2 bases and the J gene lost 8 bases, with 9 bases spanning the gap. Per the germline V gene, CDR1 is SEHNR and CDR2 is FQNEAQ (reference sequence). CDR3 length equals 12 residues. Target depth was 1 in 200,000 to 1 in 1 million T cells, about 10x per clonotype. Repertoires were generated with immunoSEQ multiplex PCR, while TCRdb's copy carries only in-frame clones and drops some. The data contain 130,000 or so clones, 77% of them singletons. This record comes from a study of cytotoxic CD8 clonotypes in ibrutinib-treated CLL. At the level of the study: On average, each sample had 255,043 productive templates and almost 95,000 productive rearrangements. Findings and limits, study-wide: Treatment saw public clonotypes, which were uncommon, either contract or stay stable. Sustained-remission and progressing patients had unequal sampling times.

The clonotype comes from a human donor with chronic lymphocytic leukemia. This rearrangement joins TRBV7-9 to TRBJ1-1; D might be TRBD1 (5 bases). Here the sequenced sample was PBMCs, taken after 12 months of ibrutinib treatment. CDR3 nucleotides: TGTGCCAGCAGCTTATCAGGGACGGAAGCTTTCTTT. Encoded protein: CASSLSGTEAFF.